The text below deals with one TCR beta chain. These data belong to a study of blood T cell repertoires in COVID-19. Study details: The United States, Italy and Spain provided the acute and convalescent COVID-19 samples. Nucleic acid was either cDNA or gDNA, and it came from T cells, B-cell-depleted T cells, or PBMCs.

Germline V gene sequence: CDR1 SGHAT, CDR2 FQNNGV. Trimming at V came to 6 bases and at J to 0 bases, leaving 5 bases not matched to a gene. The CDR3 consists of 17 residues. In the original analysis: Amplified reference gene primers provided the basis for estimating nucleated cell counts. Here immunoSEQ multiplex PCR was the method, and the copy in TCRdb shows in-frame clones only, minus some. Clone size and the V and J calls come from that table; the DNA yielded D and trimming. This table has approximately 49,000 clones, under 90% appearing once. Sequenced: peripheral blood. The sequence came from a woman of 80 years or more with COVID-19, enrolled during active disease. The chain combines TRBV11-2 with TRBJ2-6; TRBD1 agrees at 10 bases. In DNA, the CDR3 is TGTGCCAGCAGAAGGGACAGGGGATTCTCTGGGGCCAACGTCCTGACTTTC. Amino acid sequence: CASRRDRGFSGANVLTF. Using reference TRBV11-2 and TRBJ2-6 for the parts outside the CDR3, the full variable domain is EAGVAQSPRYKIIEKRQSVAFWCNPISGHATLYWYQQILGQGPKLLIQFQNNGVVDDSQLPKDRFSAERLKGVDSTLKIQPAKLEDSAVYLCASRRDRGFSGANVLTFGAGSRLTVL.